This T cell receptor beta chain was identified during a study of blood T cell repertoires in COVID-19 (TCRdb year 2020). Regarding the research as a whole: Samples covering the acute and convalescent phases of COVID-19 were provided by collaborators in the United States, Italy and Spain. A freely available public database, intended as a resource for researchers studying the immune response to SARS-CoV-2, is where the repertoires were released. Where HLA class I and class II types were available, the types were taken from metadata supplied by the sample provider, not from assay-based typing. The prospective study material was composed of cDNA or gDNA derived from T cells, B-cell-depleted T cells, or PBMCs. Nearly every sample came with metadata listing a de-identified subject ID, COVID-19 status, age in years and sex. Subjects who had been exposed to COVID-19, were actively infected with it, or had recovered from it provided the deeply sampled blood TCRbeta repertoires that made up the dataset. Samples came from the ongoing ImmuneRACE study (first 160 participants) plus 1,254 subjects from 6 global collaborators.

One collaborating source in Seattle enrolled patients during active infection and followed them longitudinally through the course of disease. Whole blood was collected in K2EDTA tubes by collaborating institutions according to the institutions' own protocols. For TCRbeta analysis, collaborator samples were shipped as frozen whole blood, as isolated PBMCs, or as DNA extracted from either sample type. What the authors observed across the whole study: How much clinical and demographic metadata was included differed by source and by participant, and the metadata was provided uncurated.

As regards this clone: The antigen it recognizes is unknown. The input lacks base qualities; no much larger clone sits a single base away.

Measured from the cysteine to the phenylalanine, the CDR3 is 13 residues long. The DNA shown is the 39-base CDR3, in frame from base 1. From the germline V gene, CDR1 is KGHSH and CDR2 is LQKENI. Trimming at the junction amounts to 4 bases on V and 5 bases on J, and the germline ends lie 12 bases apart. TCRbeta CDR3 regions were amplified from genomic DNA using the immunoSEQ Assay, a bias-controlled multiplex PCR. The study's processing was this. Within the assay, amplification of reference gene primers was used to estimate how many nucleated cells each sample contained. Sequence reads were collapsed and filtered to measure the absolute abundance of every unique TCRbeta CDR3 rearrangement. For each sample, productive Simpson clonality was calculated by taking the square root of Simpson's diversity index across productive rearrangements. Imported from immuneACCESS, the table was reduced by TCRdb to in-frame sequences with V and J called. These copies leave out some clones; in studies compared against another copy, an unresolved V gene accounts for under half, and the cause of the remainder is not known. V and J calls plus clone size are reproduced from that table; the DNA served to infer D and trimming. The sample has about 360,000 clones on record, 65% to 90% of them singletons. Around 7.5% of the sample is taken by the ten largest.

The receptor was derived from a woman aged 60 to 75 with COVID-19, enrolled during active disease. The chain links TRBV18 with TRBJ2-7; no D segment can be confidently identified. Material for sequencing was peripheral blood. CDR3 reads: CASSLNAEDEQYF. At the DNA level, the sequence is TGTGCCAGCTCACTAAACGCAGAGGACGAGCAGTACTTC.